This entry lists 22 T cell receptor beta chains sequenced from one sample in a study of somatic mutations in cytotoxic T cells in rheumatoid arthritis. This table comes from immunoSEQ multiplex PCR, and its TCRdb copy is limited to in-frame clones, with some not included. The sample lists several thousand clones; roughly 73% were seen once. The material sequenced was CD8+ T cells sorted from blood. The receptors were sampled from an adult with rheumatoid arthritis.

The chain joins TRBV7-3 to TRBJ2-2; 9 nucleotides match TRBD1. Unmatched junction bases numbered 11, after V lost 5 bases and J lost 4 bases. The CDR3 sequence is 17 residues long. CDR1 is SGHTA, CDR2 FQGTGA, per germline. For the CDR3, the DNA is TGTGCCAGCAGCACACCGGAGGGACAGGGTGTCACCGGGGAGCTGTTTTTT. Its translation: CASSTPEGQGVTGELFF.

The chain recombines TRBV27 with TRBJ2-5; tentative D call: TRBD1 (6 bases). The V end lost 0 bases, the J end lost 1 base, and 12 bases lay between the germline ends. This CDR3 spans 16 amino acids. Germline CDR1 reads MNHEY; CDR2 reads SMNVEV (reference sequence). The CDR3 DNA reads as TGTGCCAGCAGTTTATCGTCCCGGACAGTCCAAGAGACCCAGTACTTC. This codes for CASSLSSRTVQETQYF.

This sequence joins TRBV4-1 and TRBJ2-1; D unclear. Trimming cost V 2 bases and J 2 bases, with 10 bases left between them. CDR1 is MGHRA and CDR2 is YSYEKL in the germline V gene. The CDR3 is 15 residues long. Written as DNA, the CDR3 is TGCGCCAGCAGCCAATCCTTCTATACCTACAATGAGCAGTTCTTC. Protein sequence: CASSQSFYTYNEQFF.

This chain joins TRBV5-1 and TRBJ1-1; 9 positions agree with TRBD1. This CDR3 has 15 amino acids. Germline V lookup: CDR1 SGHRS, CDR2 YFSETQ. After removal of 0 bases from V and 2 bases from J, the junction contained 2 bases not matched to a gene. The CDR3: CASSLGDRENTEAFF. Here the CDR3 DNA reads TGCGCCAGCAGCTTGGGGGACAGGGAAAACACTGAAGCTTTCTTT.

The chain recombines TRBV19 with TRBJ1-1; D is unresolved. Trimming removed 6 bases from V and 1 base from J, with 12 bases in between. CDR3 size: 14 residues. The germline V gene has CDR1 LNHDA and CDR2 SQIVND (reference sequence). CDR3: CASRTGFENTEAFF. In nucleotides, the CDR3 is TGTGCCAGTAGGACCGGGTTCGAGAACACTGAAGCTTTCTTT.

The chain uses TRBV4-2 and TRBJ2-3; 11 bases agree with TRBD2. Germline lookup yields CDR1 LGHNA and CDR2 YNFKEQ. J lost 1 base, V lost 2 bases, and 8 bases had no gene match. The CDR3 runs to 18 residues. DNA for the CDR3: TGTGCCAGCAGCCAATTGGGACTAGCGGACGGGGGCACAGATACGCAGTATTTT. This encodes CASSQLGLADGGTDTQYF.

The chain uses TRBV30 and TRBJ2-1, with D uncertain. The germline gives CDR1 GTSNPN, CDR2 SVGIG (reference sequence). The CDR3 loop spans 12 amino acids. V gave up 4 bases and J gave up 9 bases, with 13 bases separating them. The CDR3 protein is CAWTIGSGEQFF. For the CDR3, the DNA is TGTGCCTGGACCATAGGGTCGGGTGAGCAGTTCTTC.

CDR3 sequence (DNA): TGTGCCAGCACCGCGGGACTAGCGGGGGGTGTTACGCAGTATTTT. Protein product: CASTAGLAGGVTQYF. The chain carries TRBV2 and TRBJ2-3; 15 positions agree with TRBD2. This CDR3 region has 15 residues. Unmatched junction bases numbered 7, after V lost 7 bases and J lost 8 bases. Germline V gene data show CDR1 as SNHLY and CDR2 as FYNNEI.

The chain is built from TRBV28 and TRBJ2-6; the D is unclear. Trimming took 7 bases from V and 0 from J, leaving 19 bases between them. CDR1 is MDHEN and CDR2 is SYDVKM in the germline V gene. The CDR3 contains 18 residues. The CDR3 spells CASISFGVQLSGANVLTF. CDR3 in DNA: TGTGCCAGCATCAGTTTTGGGGTCCAGCTCTCTGGGGCCAACGTCCTGACTTTC.

The V call is TRBV13, the J call TRBJ2-7; D gene ambiguous. V was cut by 0 bases and J by 0 bases, with 6 bases left in between. The CDR3 loop spans 14 amino acids. Germline CDR1 is PRHDT and CDR2 is FYEKMQ (reference sequence). CDR3 in amino acids: CASSLGISSYEQYF. The CDR3 DNA is TGTGCCAGCAGCTTAGGGATTAGCTCCTACGAGCAGTACTTC.

The table lists this clone with a count of one. This rearrangement joins TRBV7-2 to TRBJ2-5; TRBD1 agrees at 8 bases. V dropped 5 bases and J dropped 2; count of bases not matched to a gene: 4. The CDR3 loop spans 14 amino acids. CDR1 and CDR2 from the germline V gene are SGHTA and FQGNSA. In DNA, the CDR3 is TGTGCCAGCAGCAGACACAGGGGGCAAGAGACCCAGTACTTC. This translates into CASSRHRGQETQYF. The whole variable domain, remainder taken from reference TRBV7-2 and TRBJ2-5, is GAGVSQSPSNKVTEKGKDVELRCDPISGHTALYWYRQSLGQGLEFLIYFQGNSAPDKSGLPSDRFSAERTGGSVSTLTIQRTQQEDSAVYLCASSRHRGQETQYFGPGTRLLVL.

In this sample, this clone turned up a few times. The chain has TRBV5-4 and TRBJ1-1; perhaps TRBD1 as D (6 bases). The CDR3 covers 15 residues. V was pared by 4 bases and J by 4 bases, with 17 bases between. CDR1 and CDR2 (germline): SGHNT, YYREEE (reference sequence). The CDR3 here is CASSDQGRLSTEAFF. DNA of the CDR3: TGTGCCAGCAGCGATCAGGGGCGGTTGAGCACTGAAGCTTTCTTT.

The rearrangement joins TRBV5-6 to TRBJ2-1; 8 nucleotides line up with TRBD2. The CDR3 runs 17 residues. From germline, CDR1 is SGHDT and CDR2 YYEEEE. With V trimmed by 0 bases and J by 5 bases, 10 bases remained unmatched. As DNA, the CDR3 is TGTGCCAGCAGCTTGGCCAATAGCGGGAAGGCCCACAATGAGCAGTTCTTC. This translates into CASSLANSGKAHNEQFF.

This rearrangement joins TRBV18 to TRBJ2-3, with 8 nucleotides matching TRBD2. V dropped 3 bases and J dropped 4; count of bases not matched to a gene: 6. Looked up from germline, CDR1 is KGHSH and CDR2 is LQKENI. The CDR3 covers 15 residues. CDR3 loop: CASSPTGGIADTQYF. In DNA, the CDR3 is TGTGCCAGCTCACCTACGGGGGGGATCGCAGATACGCAGTATTTT.

V is TRBV7-9 and J is TRBJ2-2, with TRBD1 matching 9 bases. The CDR3 sequence is 15 residues long. Trimming took 6 bases from V and 5 from J; bases not matched to a gene: 7. Germline loops: CDR1 SEHNR, CDR2 FQNEAQ (reference sequence). For the CDR3, the DNA is TGTGCCAGCAGACAGGGGGCGACGGTGACCGGGGAGCTGTTTTTT. Amino acids: CASRQGATVTGELFF.

The chain uses TRBV11-2 and TRBJ2-3, with 12 positions matching TRBD2. Germline CDR1 SGHAT, CDR2 FQNNGV. CDR3 length: 15 amino acids. With 4 bases clipped from V and 3 bases from J, the junction kept 2 bases outside the gene matches. The CDR3 DNA reads TGTGCCAGCAGCTACCTAGCGGGAGGGACAGATACGCAGTATTTT. It codes for CASSYLAGGTDTQYF.

The chain couples TRBV6-5 to TRBJ1-1; D unresolved. From germline, CDR1 is MNHEY and CDR2 SVGAGI. The CDR3 is 14 amino acids. With 5 bases removed from V and 8 bases from J, the gap between germline ends came to 18 bases. CDR3 loop: CASSRSYKWEEAFF. The CDR3 DNA follows: TGTGCCAGCAGTCGATCTTATAAGTGGGAGGAAGCTTTCTTT.

This clone came up a few times. The chain employs TRBV6-5 and TRBJ2-1, with a weak D call TRBD1 (6 bases). Germline CDR1 MNHEY, CDR2 SVGAGI. Trimming removed 1 base from V and 7 bases from J, with 8 bases in between. The CDR3 totals 13 residues. In DNA form, the CDR3 reads TGTGCCAGCAGTTACTTTAGGGGGAATGAGCAGTTCTTC. It codes for CASSYFRGNEQFF.

The rearrangement joins TRBV4-3 to TRBJ2-4, with D maybe TRBD2 (5 bases). The CDR3 spans 19 residues. Germline loops: CDR1 LGHNA, CDR2 YSLEER. The V end was cut by 0 bases, the J end by 3 bases, with 21 bases between. DNA for the CDR3: TGCGCCAGCAGCCAAGATCCCCTCCCTCCGGGGTTGGACAAAAACATTCAGTACTTC. Its protein product is CASSQDPLPPGLDKNIQYF.

V gene TRBV6-5 combines with J gene TRBJ1-2; 7 nucleotides line up with TRBD1. Trimming cost V 5 bases and J 2 bases; bases outside gene matches: 8. Germline values: CDR1 MNHEY, CDR2 SVGAGI. This CDR3 has 15 residues. The CDR3 region is CASSTFQGVNYGYTF. In nucleotides, the CDR3 is TGTGCCAGCAGTACGTTTCAGGGGGTGAACTATGGCTACACCTTC.

This chain uses TRBV28 with TRBJ2-7; D may be TRBD1 (6 bases). V lost 3 bases and J 5 bases, leaving 11 bases between the germline ends. This CDR3 is built from 13 residues. Germline V gene lookup returns CDR1 MDHEN and CDR2 SYDVKM. CDR3 protein: CASSFTGRNEQYV. The CDR3 nucleotides read TGTGCCAGCAGTTTTACAGGGAGAAACGAGCAGTACGTC.

The chain recombines TRBV2 with TRBJ2-3; weak D call: TRBD2 (5 bases). Trimming took 4 bases from V and 6 from J, leaving 11 bases between them. Germline CDR1 SNHLY, CDR2 FYNNEI. CDR3 length equals 13 residues. CDR3 bases: TGTGCCAGCAGTGTCCTCCCGGGGGATACGCAGTATTTT. Its protein is CASSVLPGDTQYF.